Given below is one T cell receptor beta chain in context. TCRdb's table, derived via immunoSEQ multiplex PCR, lists solely in-frame clones and lacks some. The sample shows a few hundred thousand clones, 85% to 90% of them seen only once. These data are taken from a study of blood T cell repertoires in COVID-19. The CDR3 is made up of 15 amino acids. CDR1 and CDR2 (germline): MNHEY, SMNVEV (reference sequence). Trimming removed 4 bases at V and 0 bases at J, with 13 bases between. The chain recombines TRBV27 with TRBJ2-7, with D unclear. Sequencing was performed on peripheral blood. The TCR was taken from a man between 60 and 75 years old with acute or convalescent COVID-19. The CDR3: CASSYLREASYEQYF. DNA for the CDR3: TGTGCCAGCAGTTACTTAAGAGAGGCCTCCTACGAGCAGTACTTC.